These 18 T cell receptor beta chains share one sample of origin, sequenced in a study of metastatic and nonmetastatic thyroid tumors. TCRdb recomputed clones from the PCR reads via MiXCR. The sample lists roughly 59,000 clones, about a sixth seen once, with roughly a tenth in the top ten. Until they underwent thyroid surgery, no patient had received any treatment. The sequenced sample consisted of blood. The receptors originated from a male donor with papillary thyroid cancer or a benign thyroid nodule (not recorded which). Some clones in this sample may be carry-over from other donors' samples.

This clone was picked up a small number of times. A clone one base away is much larger, so this may be a read error. The chain joins TRBV7-9 to TRBJ2-1; D perhaps matches TRBD1 (5 bases). This CDR3 spans 11 amino acids. The germline CDR1 and CDR2 sequences are SEHNR and FQNEAQ (reference sequence). CDR3 DNA sequence: TGTGCCAGCAGCTTAGGGCAGGGTAGTATCTTC. This translates into CASSLGQGSIF. The entire variable domain, with the rest obtained from reference TRBV7-9 and TRBJ2-1, is as follows: DTGVSQNPRHKITKRGQNVTFRCDPISEHNRLYWYRQTLGQGPEFLTYFQNEAQLEKSRLLSDRFSAERPKGSFSTLEIQRTEQGDSAMYLCASSLGQGSIFGPGTRLTVL.

This clone was seen repeatedly, ten times or more. The chain is built from TRBV6-2 or TRBV6-3 and TRBJ2-7; TRBD1 matches 7 bases. This CDR3 is built from 15 residues. CDR1 and CDR2 from the germline V gene are MNHEY and SVGEGT. With 0 bases clipped from V and 4 bases from J, the junction kept 6 bases outside the gene matches. CDR3 in DNA: TGTGCCAGCAGTTACTCGGGGACAGCTATATACGAGCAGTACGTC. The encoded protein is CASSYSGTAIYEQYV.

This clone appeared a few times. The V and J genes are TRBV4-3 and TRBJ2-3, with D unclear. The CDR3 loop spans 17 amino acids. Germline assignment: CDR1 LGHNA and CDR2 YSLEER. V was clipped by 4 bases and J by 0 bases, with 17 bases between them. The CDR3 DNA sequence: TGCGCCAGCAGCCCCCGACCACCCGCGGCTAGCACAGATACGCAGTATTTT. This translates into CASSPRPPAASTDTQYF.

At least ten counts were recorded for this clone. V is TRBV6-1 and J is TRBJ1-3, with a tentative D call TRBD1 (5 bases). The CDR3 is made up of 14 amino acids. Deletions cut 6 bases from V and 3 bases from J, with 12 bases between. Looked up from germline, CDR1 is MNHNS and CDR2 is SASEGT. CDR3 region: CASSPGTGGNTIYF. Written as DNA, the CDR3 is TGTGCCAGCAGCCCCGGGACTGGTGGAAACACCATATATTTT.

In its sample, this clone was seen many times. J is TRBJ1-1 and V is TRBV5-5; D not certain. Trimming stripped 0 bases from V and 5 bases from J, with 11 bases between. Germline CDR1 SGHKS, CDR2 YYEKEE (reference sequence). This CDR3 region has 14 residues. CDR3 coding DNA: TGTGCCAGCAGCTTGGGGACGGGAAGGACTGAAGCTTTCTTT. The encoded protein is CASSLGTGRTEAFF.

This clone was observed at least ten times. The chain has TRBV9 and TRBJ2-5, with D maybe TRBD1 (6 bases). The V gene lost 3 bases and the J gene lost 5 bases, with 11 bases spanning the gap. The CDR3 is 13 amino acids. CDR1 is SGDLS, CDR2 YYNGEE, per germline. DNA of the CDR3: TGTGCCAGCAGCGGGGGGCCAGGTGAGACCCAGTACTTC. It encodes CASSGGPGETQYF.

This clone showed up many times. The rearrangement uses TRBV19 and TRBJ2-1; 8 positions match TRBD1. Germline-derived CDR1 and CDR2 are LNHDA and SQIVND (reference sequence). This CDR3 spans 16 amino acids. Trimming at V came to 5 bases and at J to 6 bases, leaving 12 bases not matched to a gene. This chain's CDR3 is CASSYRQDRVFNEQFF. The CDR3 DNA follows: TGTGCCAGTAGTTATCGACAGGACAGGGTGTTCAATGAGCAGTTCTTC.

This clone was detected once. The J gene is TRBJ1-1, the V gene TRBV18, with TRBD1 as a possible D gene (5 bases). V was pared by 4 bases and J by 4 bases, with 13 bases between. The CDR3 is made up of 14 amino acids. CDR1 and CDR2 (germline): KGHSH, LQKENI. CDR3 coding DNA: TGTGCCAGCTCACTTTGGCAGGGTTGCACTGAAGCTTTCTTT. Residues: CASSLWQGCTEAFF.

Remarks on this clone: A read error may explain this, as a much larger clone is one base away. The chain carries TRBV11-2 and TRBJ2-3; the D gene is possibly TRBD1 (5 bases). The germline CDR1 and CDR2 sequences are SGHAT and FQNNGV. The CDR3 spans 15 residues. The ends were cut back, 5 bases at V and 3 bases at J, with 15 bases in the middle. The CDR3 loop reads CASSPTVGLTDTQYF. CDR3 sequence (DNA): TGTGCCAGCAGCCCGACAGTGGGCTTGACAGATACGCAGTATTTT.

This clone was counted many times. The chain employs TRBV30 and TRBJ1-3, with D perhaps TRBD1 (5 bases). V lost 7 bases, J lost 0 bases, and 10 bases lay in between. From germline, CDR1 is GTSNPN and CDR2 SVGIG (reference sequence). The CDR3 has 13 amino acids. CDR3 amino acids: CAFHGGSGNTIYF. CDR3 DNA: TGTGCCTTTCATGGGGGCTCTGGAAACACCATATATTTT.

This clone is categorized as medium-sized. The CDR3 DNA reads TGTGCCAGCAGCCCCCGGGACCAAATTCAAGAGACCCAGTACTTC. It codes for CASSPRDQIQETQYF. This chain uses TRBV12-3 or TRBV12-4 with TRBJ2-5; D might be TRBD1 or TRBD2, each matching 5 bases. This CDR3 is built from 15 residues. Trimming left V 6 bases short and J 2 bases short, with 16 bases between.

This clone was found a few times. V usage is TRBV27 and J usage is TRBJ1-1; 7 bases agree with TRBD1. Germline V CDR1 and CDR2: MNHEY, SMNVEV (reference sequence). Unmatched junction bases numbered 2, after V lost 3 bases and J lost 4 bases. The CDR3 is 13 amino acids. The DNA of the CDR3 is TGTGCCAGCAGTTTCCCAGGGGGCACTGAAGCTTTCTTT. Residues: CASSFPGGTEAFF.

This clone was counted at least ten times. This chain's CDR3 is CASSSGLQPSTDTQYF. In nucleotides, the CDR3 is TGCGCCAGCAGTTCCGGACTTCAACCTAGCACAGATACGCAGTATTTT. V and J are TRBV4-1 and TRBJ2-3; possibly TRBD2 for D (5 bases). Per germline, CDR1 MGHRA and CDR2 YSYEKL. This CDR3 comprises 16 residues. V was clipped by 6 bases and J by 0 bases, with 16 bases between them.

This clone was picked up many times. This rearrangement joins TRBV12-3 or TRBV12-4 to TRBJ2-3; D not resolved. V was shortened by 4 bases and J by 3 bases, with 11 bases between the two germline ends. This CDR3 spans 14 amino acids. The CDR3 DNA follows: TGTGCCAGCAGTTCGGCCTGGGGTACAGATACGCAGTATTTT. This translates into CASSSAWGTDTQYF.

This clone was detected many times. The chain carries TRBV6-1 and TRBJ2-7; no firm D call. CDR1 MNHNS and CDR2 SASEGT come from the germline V gene. The CDR3 is made up of 11 amino acids. Between the trimmed V and J ends, which lost 9 bases and 2 bases, there was a span of 8 bases. The CDR3 region has the DNA TGTGCCAGAAGGAACCCCTACGAGCAGTACGTC. Its translation is CARRNPYEQYV.

Turning to this clone: This may be a read error, as it is one base from a much larger clone. CDR3 in DNA: TGCGCCAGCAGCTTCGAACAGGTGCTGACAGATACGCAGTATTTT. Translation gives CASSFEQVLTDTQYF. This chain links TRBV5-1 with TRBJ2-3, with a tentative D call TRBD1 (5 bases). Trimming took 2 bases from V and 3 from J, leaving 13 bases between them. Germline assignment: CDR1 SGHRS and CDR2 YFSETQ. This CDR3 spans 15 amino acids.

This clone was recorded a few times. This may arise from a read error, as a much more abundant clone is one base away. The gene calls are TRBV15 and TRBJ1-3; a weak D match, TRBD1 (5 bases). Per germline, CDR1 LNHNV and CDR2 YYDKDF (reference sequence). This CDR3 has 15 residues. The CDR3 sequence: CATIRGRDPGNTIYF. For the CDR3, the DNA is TGTGCCACCATCAGAGGACGGGACCCTGGAAACACCATATATTTT.

There are a few counts of this clone. The rearrangement joins TRBV5-6 to TRBJ2-1; 7 bases align to TRBD2. CDR1 and CDR2 (germline): SGHDT, YYEEEE. Trimming cost V 1 base and J 13 bases; bases outside gene matches: 8. The CDR3 contains 13 residues. The CDR3 region is CASSLWELAAQFF. CDR3 sequence (DNA): TGTGCCAGCAGCTTGTGGGAGCTAGCGGCTCAGTTCTTC.